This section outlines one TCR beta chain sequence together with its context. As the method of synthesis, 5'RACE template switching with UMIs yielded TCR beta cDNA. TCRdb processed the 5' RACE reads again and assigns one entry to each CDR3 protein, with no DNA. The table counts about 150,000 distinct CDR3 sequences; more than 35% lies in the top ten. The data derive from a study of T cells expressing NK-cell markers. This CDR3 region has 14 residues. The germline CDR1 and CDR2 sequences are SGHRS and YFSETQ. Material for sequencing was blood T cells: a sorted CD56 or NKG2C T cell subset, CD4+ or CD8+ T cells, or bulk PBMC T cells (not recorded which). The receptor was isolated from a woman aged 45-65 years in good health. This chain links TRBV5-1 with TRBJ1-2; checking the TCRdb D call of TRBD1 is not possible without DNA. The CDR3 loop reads CASSLATGESGYTF.